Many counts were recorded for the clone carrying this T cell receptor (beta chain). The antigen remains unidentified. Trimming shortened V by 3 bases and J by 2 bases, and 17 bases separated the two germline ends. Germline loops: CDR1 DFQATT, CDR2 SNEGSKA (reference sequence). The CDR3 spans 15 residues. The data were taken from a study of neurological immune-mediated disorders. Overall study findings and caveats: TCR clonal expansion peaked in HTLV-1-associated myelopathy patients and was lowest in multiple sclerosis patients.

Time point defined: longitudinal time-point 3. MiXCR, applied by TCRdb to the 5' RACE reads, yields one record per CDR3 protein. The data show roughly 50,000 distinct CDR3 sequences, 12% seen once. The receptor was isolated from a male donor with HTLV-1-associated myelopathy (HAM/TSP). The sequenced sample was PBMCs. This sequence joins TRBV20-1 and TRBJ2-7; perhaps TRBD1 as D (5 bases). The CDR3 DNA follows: TGCAGTGCTAGTTCCGCCAGGACATCTCCCTACGAGCAGTACTTC. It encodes CSASSARTSPYEQYF.